This T cell receptor beta chain was identified in a study of shared clonotypes between healthy human individuals. The CDR3 loop spans 12 amino acids. V lost 6 bases, J lost 6 bases, and 12 bases lay in between. CDR1 and CDR2 (germline): KGHSH, LQKENI. Both subsets, CD45RA+ naive and CD45RA-negative memory, were split from the CD4+ cells. Each PCR replicate from the sorted subsets contained about 200 ng DNA, which is around 30,000 T cell genomes. Authors' analysis steps: Junction-only immunoSEQ data arrived without quality scores, meaning filtering differed. Libraries were prepared by immunoSEQ multiplex PCR; TCRdb keeps only in-frame clonotypes and omits some of them. That table gives V, J and clone size, and the DNA gave D and trimming. The data hold about a million clones, with approximately 76% observed a single time.

The V gene is TRBV18, the J gene TRBJ2-7; D possibly corresponds to TRBD2 (6 bases). Specimen: memory CD4+ T cells sorted from blood. The subset here: CD45RA-negative fraction. The receptor was derived from a man between 18 and 29 years old in good health. CDR3 protein: CASSPQEGEQYF. Here the CDR3 DNA reads TGTGCCAGCTCCCCGCAGGAGGGCGAGCAGTACTTC.